These T cell receptor beta chains were read from a single sample in a study of blood T cell repertoires in COVID-19. Measured with immunoSEQ multiplex PCR; TCRdb has only the in-frame clones, and not every one. The sample consists of 270,000 or so clones, 83% of them appearing once. The sequencing sample was made of peripheral blood. These receptors were taken from a woman in her forties or fifties who had recovered from COVID-19. Each CDR3 is given without its conserved first and last residue.

j_gene: TRBJ2-7; v_gene: TRBV5-1; CDR3aa: ASSLQGSQRFNSYEQY
j_gene: TRBJ2-7; v_gene: TRBV7-8; CDR3aa: ASSGLAGLSLYEQY
j_gene: TRBJ2-7; v_gene: TRBV23-1; CDR3aa: ASSHPGLAGGANSYEQY
j_gene: TRBJ1-1; v_gene: TRBV19; CDR3aa: ASSIGVGGSYTEAF
j_gene: TRBJ1-1; v_gene: TRBV10-3; CDR3aa: AISESPGDTEAF
j_gene: TRBJ2-1; v_gene: TRBV27; CDR3aa: ASSQGAGGSYNEQF
j_gene: TRBJ2-2; v_gene: TRBV19; CDR3aa: ASTKNRVFTGELF
j_gene: TRBJ1-4; v_gene: TRBV4-2; CDR3aa: ASSQEAFGVGNEKLF
j_gene: TRBJ1-1; v_gene: TRBV27; CDR3aa: ASLGGAHTEAF
j_gene: TRBJ1-5; v_gene: TRBV6-1; CDR3aa: ASSDLTGGKRSNQPQH
j_gene: TRBJ2-3; v_gene: TRBV2; CDR3aa: ASRQGYRPTDTQY
j_gene: TRBJ1-5; v_gene: TRBV6-5; CDR3aa: ASSYVRGNQPQH
j_gene: TRBJ1-3; v_gene: TRBV23-1; CDR3aa: ASSQGRAGNTIY
j_gene: TRBJ1-3; v_gene: TRBV18; CDR3aa: ASSPRTGTSSGNTIY
j_gene: TRBJ2-1; v_gene: TRBV7-2; CDR3aa: ASSPRRDRGLNEQF
j_gene: TRBJ2-7; v_gene: TRBV28; CDR3aa: ASSFSGTGGKQY
j_gene: TRBJ2-3; v_gene: TRBV7-2; CDR3aa: ASSLAPRDTQY
j_gene: TRBJ1-2; v_gene: TRBV20-1; CDR3aa: SASQNNYGYT
j_gene: TRBJ2-5; v_gene: TRBV7-8; CDR3aa: ASSLGRLAHQETQY
j_gene: TRBJ1-4; v_gene: TRBV27; CDR3aa: ASRGGATNEKLF
j_gene: TRBJ1-2; v_gene: TRBV5-4; CDR3aa: ASSSEAGGAYGYGYT
j_gene: TRBJ1-6; v_gene: TRBV2; CDR3aa: ASSEALAGFGSPLH
j_gene: TRBJ1-5; v_gene: TRBV28; CDR3aa: ASSWDTARPPQH
j_gene: TRBJ1-1; v_gene: TRBV24-1; CDR3aa: ATSEGPGHLNTEAF
j_gene: TRBJ1-5; v_gene: TRBV7-2; CDR3aa: ASSSKTGALYQPQH
j_gene: TRBJ2-1; v_gene: TRBV28; CDR3aa: ASSKLAGGLYNEQF
j_gene: TRBJ1-1; v_gene: TRBV7-9; CDR3aa: ASSSRQGGSTEAF
j_gene: TRBJ2-3; v_gene: TRBV2; CDR3aa: ASSDGALGASGGPRGRSTQY
j_gene: TRBJ1-4; v_gene: TRBV5-1; CDR3aa: ASSFGDRSNEKLF
j_gene: TRBJ2-7; v_gene: TRBV4-3; CDR3aa: ASSQVGTGSDEQY
j_gene: TRBJ1-1; v_gene: TRBV19; CDR3aa: ASRGPGQVFRRKNTEAF
j_gene: TRBJ1-3; v_gene: TRBV7-6; CDR3aa: ASSLYVSLGSGNTIY
j_gene: TRBJ1-1; v_gene: TRBV7-9; CDR3aa: ASSQETGPTEAF
j_gene: TRBJ1-4; v_gene: TRBV6-1; CDR3aa: ASSEGYQVEKLF
j_gene: TRBJ1-1; v_gene: TRBV7-9; CDR3aa: ASSSLRAF
j_gene: TRBJ1-1; v_gene: TRBV27; CDR3aa: ASSLLGGAEAF
j_gene: TRBJ2-5; v_gene: TRBV11-2; CDR3aa: ASSLFPNQETQY
j_gene: TRBJ1-4; v_gene: TRBV5-6; CDR3aa: ASSFAGLDEKLF
j_gene: TRBJ1-1; v_gene: TRBV30; CDR3aa: AWSRGGTVNTEAF
j_gene: TRBJ2-1; v_gene: TRBV27; CDR3aa: ASSFRLADNEQF
j_gene: TRBJ1-1; v_gene: TRBV7-2; CDR3aa: ASSPGTGGTEAF
j_gene: TRBJ1-2; v_gene: TRBV3-1/TRBV3-2; CDR3aa: ASSQGRANYGYT
j_gene: TRBJ2-7; v_gene: TRBV7-8; CDR3aa: ASSLVAGASEQY
j_gene: TRBJ1-2; v_gene: TRBV6-2/TRBV6-3; CDR3aa: ASSYQDSPQGT
j_gene: TRBJ2-3; v_gene: TRBV12-3/TRBV12-4; CDR3aa: ASNGGETDTQY